This T cell receptor beta chain was recovered during a study of shared T cell receptors in the human thymus. Using immunoSEQ multiplex PCR, the repertoire was profiled, and TCRdb retains in-frame clones only, with some absent. Among approximately 580,000 clones listed, more than 75% were seen once. These data also featured in a second study, about human thymus T cells. That study reports: Samples came from healthy Finnish infants during open corrective cardiac surgery. Resections from corrective heart surgery provided thymus tissue. What related research reported was that thymic repertoires overlapped highly among unrelated individuals.

The specimen was thymocytes. This TCR derives from a boy younger than two with a congenital heart defect.

The CDR3 nucleotides are TGTGCCAGCAGTGTACCTAGCGGTCACTCCTACAATGAGCAGTTCTTC. The encoded protein is CASSVPSGHSYNEQFF. The genes are TRBV2 and TRBJ2-1; 7 nucleotides match TRBD2. Per germline, CDR1 SNHLY and CDR2 FYNNEI. The CDR3 covers 16 residues. Trimming at V came to 4 bases and at J to 0 bases, leaving 6 bases not matched to a gene.